This TCR beta chain was sequenced during a study of blood T cell repertoires in COVID-19. Whole-study context: Material from acute and convalescent COVID-19 was sourced from the United States, Italy and Spain. Nucleic acid was either cDNA or gDNA, and it came from T cells, B-cell-depleted T cells, or PBMCs.

The length of the CDR3 is 12 residues. The germline V gene has CDR1 MNHEY and CDR2 SVGAGI. V lost 7 bases to trimming and J lost 1 base, with 7 bases between them. The authors' processing: Amplifying reference gene primers gave estimates of nucleated cell counts. Sequencing used immunoSEQ multiplex PCR; TCRdb keeps in-frame clones, though not all of them. V, J and clone size are those of that table, while D and trimming were read from the DNA. The data show about 68,000 clones, over 80% seen once. The source material was peripheral blood. The receptor comes from a human donor in a cohort sampled during active COVID-19. The rearrangement joins TRBV6-5 to TRBJ2-5; tentative D call: TRBD2 (5 bases). The CDR3 is CASTGIQETQYF. The DNA for the CDR3 is TGTGCCAGCACGGGGATCCAAGAGACCCAGTACTTC.